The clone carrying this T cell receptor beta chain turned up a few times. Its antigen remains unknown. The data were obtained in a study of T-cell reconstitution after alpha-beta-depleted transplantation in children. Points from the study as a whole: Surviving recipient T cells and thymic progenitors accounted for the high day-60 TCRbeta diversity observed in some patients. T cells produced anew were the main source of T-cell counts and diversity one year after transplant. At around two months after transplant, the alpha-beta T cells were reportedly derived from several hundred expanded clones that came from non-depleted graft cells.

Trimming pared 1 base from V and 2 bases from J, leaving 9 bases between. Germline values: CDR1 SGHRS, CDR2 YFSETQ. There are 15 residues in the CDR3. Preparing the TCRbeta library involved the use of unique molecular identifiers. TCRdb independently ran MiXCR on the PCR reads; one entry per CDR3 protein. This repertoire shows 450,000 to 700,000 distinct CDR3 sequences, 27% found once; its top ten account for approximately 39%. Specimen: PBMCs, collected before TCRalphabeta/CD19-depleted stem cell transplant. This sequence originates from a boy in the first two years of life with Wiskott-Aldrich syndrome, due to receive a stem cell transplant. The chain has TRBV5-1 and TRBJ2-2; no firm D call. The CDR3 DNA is TGCGCCAGCAGCTTGTCCCAGGTTAACACCGGGGAGCTGTTTTTT. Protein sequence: CASSLSQVNTGELFF.